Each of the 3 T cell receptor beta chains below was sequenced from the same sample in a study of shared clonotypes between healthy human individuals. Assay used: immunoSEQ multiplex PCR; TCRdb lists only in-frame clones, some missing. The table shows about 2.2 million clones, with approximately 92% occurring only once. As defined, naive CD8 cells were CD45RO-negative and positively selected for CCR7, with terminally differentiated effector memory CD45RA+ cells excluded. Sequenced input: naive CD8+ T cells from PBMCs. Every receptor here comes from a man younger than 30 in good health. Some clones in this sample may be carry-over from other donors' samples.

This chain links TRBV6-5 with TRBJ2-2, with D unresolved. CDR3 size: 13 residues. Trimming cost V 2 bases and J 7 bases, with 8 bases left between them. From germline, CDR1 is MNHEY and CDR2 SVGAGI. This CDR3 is CASSYNTGGELFF. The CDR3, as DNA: TGTGCCAGCAGTTACAACACCGGCGGGGAGCTGTTTTTT.

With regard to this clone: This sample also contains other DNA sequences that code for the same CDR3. The CDR3 nucleotides read TGTGCCAGCAGCCCCGGGCAGGGGGTCTCCTACGAGCAGTACTTC. Residues: CASSPGQGVSYEQYF. V and J are TRBV9 and TRBJ2-7, with 7 nucleotides matching TRBD1. Germline V lookup: CDR1 SGDLS, CDR2 YYNGEE. There are 15 residues in the CDR3. The V segment lost 4 bases and the J segment 0 bases; nucleotides outside the gene matches: 7.

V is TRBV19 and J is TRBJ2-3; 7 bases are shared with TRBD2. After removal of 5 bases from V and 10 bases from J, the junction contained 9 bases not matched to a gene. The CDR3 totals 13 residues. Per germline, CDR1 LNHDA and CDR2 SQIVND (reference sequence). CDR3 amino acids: CASSSGGLVAQYF. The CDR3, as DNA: TGTGCCAGTAGTTCCGGAGGACTAGTGGCGCAGTATTTT.